This T cell receptor (beta chain) was found in a study of blood T cell repertoires in COVID-19. Study details: The United States, Italy and Spain supplied acute and convalescent COVID-19 samples.

This clone was counted between two and nine times. The germline gives CDR1 SGHNT, CDR2 YYREEE (reference sequence). The CDR3 is 15 residues long. V trimming: 6 bases; J trimming: 6 bases; junction bases outside the gene matches: 8. How the authors handled the data: Estimation of nucleated cell counts relied on the amplification of reference gene primers. Using immunoSEQ multiplex PCR, the repertoire was profiled, and TCRdb retains in-frame clones only, with some absent. V, J and clone size are taken as reported in that table, and D and trimming were inferred from the DNA itself. The repertoire consists of over 120,000 clones, with over 70% occurring once and the leading ten covering 1.9%.

This TCR came from a woman aged 55 to 70 with acute or convalescent COVID-19. This chain links TRBV5-4 with TRBJ2-2, with 10 bases identical to TRBD1. Sequenced material: peripheral blood. The CDR3 coding sequence is TGTGCCAGCATCGAATCAGGGACAGGGGCCGGGGAGCTGTTTTTT. Protein product: CASIESGTGAGELFF.